A selection of T cell receptor beta chains follows, all from one sample in a study of shared clonotypes between healthy human individuals. Repertoires were generated with immunoSEQ multiplex PCR, while TCRdb's copy carries only in-frame clones and drops some. This sample has more than 900,000 clones, with around three quarters found just once. The sample taken for sequencing was memory CD4+ T cells from PBMCs. The receptors originated from a man aged 18 to 30 in good health. Some clones in this sample may be carry-over from other donors' samples. CDR3s include the opening cysteine and the closing phenylalanine or tryptophan. A D gene is named only where the DNA matches it firmly. Part of the rows lack a size; the others show once, few, many or a class for expanded clones.

j_gene: TRBJ2-7; abundance: -; v_gene: TRBV19; d_gene: -; CDR3nt: TGTGCCAGTAGTATGGGGGTTTGGTACGAGCAGTACTTC; CDR3aa: CASSMGVWYEQYF
j_gene: TRBJ2-3; abundance: few; v_gene: TRBV7-6; d_gene: TRBD2; CDR3nt: TGTGCCAGCAGCCTCCAGACTAGCGGAAGCACAGATACGCAGTATTTT; CDR3aa: CASSLQTSGSTDTQYF
j_gene: TRBJ1-4; abundance: -; v_gene: TRBV11-2; d_gene: -; CDR3nt: TGTGCCAGCAGCCTGACTGGGGCAACTAATGAAAAACTGTTTTTT; CDR3aa: CASSLTGATNEKLFF
j_gene: TRBJ2-4; abundance: -; v_gene: TRBV29-1; d_gene: TRBD1; CDR3nt: TGCAGCGTTGAAGGACGTGACAGGGTCACCGGCATTCAGTACTTC; CDR3aa: CSVEGRDRVTGIQYF
j_gene: TRBJ1-2; abundance: -; v_gene: TRBV6-6; d_gene: -; CDR3nt: TGTGCCAGCGGGCCGGGTGGTTTATTTTATGGCTACACCTTC; CDR3aa: CASGPGGLFYGYTF
j_gene: TRBJ2-2; abundance: -; v_gene: TRBV6-5; d_gene: -; CDR3nt: TGTGCCAGCAGTTACCTCGGGAGCCCCGGGGAGCTGTTTTTT; CDR3aa: CASSYLGSPGELFF
j_gene: TRBJ1-1; abundance: -; v_gene: TRBV25-1; d_gene: TRBD1; CDR3nt: TGTGCCAGCGTGGGGACAGCGAACACTGAAGCTTTCTTT; CDR3aa: CASVGTANTEAFF
j_gene: TRBJ1-4; abundance: -; v_gene: TRBV4-1; d_gene: -; CDR3nt: TGCGCCAGCAGGGGCACAGGTTCAACTAATGAAAAACTGTTTTTT; CDR3aa: CASRGTGSTNEKLFF
j_gene: TRBJ2-1; abundance: -; v_gene: TRBV7-9; d_gene: -; CDR3nt: TGTGCCAGCAGCCCCCGTGAATCCTACAATGAGCAGTTCTTC; CDR3aa: CASSPRESYNEQFF
j_gene: TRBJ1-2; abundance: -; v_gene: TRBV2; d_gene: -; CDR3nt: TGTGCCAGCCGGGTCGAGCGGGAAGGCTACACCTTC; CDR3aa: CASRVEREGYTF
j_gene: TRBJ1-5; abundance: -; v_gene: TRBV19; d_gene: TRBD1; CDR3nt: TGTGCCAGTAGCCTAACCAGGGGGGATCGGGGCAATCAGCCCCAGCATTTT; CDR3aa: CASSLTRGDRGNQPQHF
j_gene: TRBJ1-5; abundance: few; v_gene: TRBV27; d_gene: -; CDR3nt: TGTGCCAGCATGAGGCGATTAGGCAATCAGCCCCAGCATTTT; CDR3aa: CASMRRLGNQPQHF
j_gene: TRBJ1-5; abundance: -; v_gene: TRBV4-1; d_gene: -; CDR3nt: TGCGCCAGCAGCCAAGATCCGGGGGTGGCGAATCAGCCCCAGCATTTT; CDR3aa: CASSQDPGVANQPQHF
j_gene: TRBJ1-1; abundance: -; v_gene: TRBV15; d_gene: -; CDR3nt: TGTGCCACCAGCAGAGAGCGACAGCAAGAAGCTTTCTTT; CDR3aa: CATSRERQQEAFF
j_gene: TRBJ1-5; abundance: -; v_gene: TRBV15; d_gene: -; CDR3nt: TGTGCCACCAGCAGAGATGCGACCCAGCCCCAGCATTTT; CDR3aa: CATSRDATQPQHF
j_gene: TRBJ1-2; abundance: -; v_gene: TRBV28; d_gene: TRBD1; CDR3nt: TGTGCCAGCAGAATCCCCGACAGGGTAAGAGGCTACACCTTC; CDR3aa: CASRIPDRVRGYTF
j_gene: TRBJ2-5; abundance: many; v_gene: TRBV4-1; d_gene: TRBD2; CDR3nt: TGCGCCAGCAGCCAAGAAGGAGCGGGATTAGAAGAGACCCAGTACTTC; CDR3aa: CASSQEGAGLEETQYF
j_gene: TRBJ2-3; abundance: -; v_gene: TRBV9; d_gene: -; CDR3nt: TGTGCCAGCAGCGCTGACCCTCCGCAGCGAGATACGCAGTATTTT; CDR3aa: CASSADPPQRDTQYF
j_gene: TRBJ2-6; abundance: -; v_gene: TRBV14; d_gene: -; CDR3nt: TGTGCCAGCAGCCCCCGAGACCAGACCGGGGCCAACGTCCTGACTTTC; CDR3aa: CASSPRDQTGANVLTF
j_gene: TRBJ2-3; abundance: -; v_gene: TRBV5-1; d_gene: TRBD2; CDR3nt: TGCGCCAGCAGCACCGGGACTAGCGGGAAGTCAGATACGCAGTATTTT; CDR3aa: CASSTGTSGKSDTQYF
j_gene: TRBJ2-1; abundance: once; v_gene: TRBV11-3; d_gene: TRBD1; CDR3nt: TGTGCCAGCAGCTTAGGTATCGGGACAGGGTGGGTAGATGAGCAGTTCTTC; CDR3aa: CASSLGIGTGWVDEQFF
j_gene: TRBJ2-2; abundance: -; v_gene: TRBV7-3; d_gene: -; CDR3nt: TGTGCCAGCAGCTCCGTAGTATCTGCCGGGGAGCTGTTTTTT; CDR3aa: CASSSVVSAGELFF
j_gene: TRBJ2-1; abundance: -; v_gene: TRBV6-1; d_gene: TRBD2; CDR3nt: TGTGCCAGTAAAATCAGGGAGGGCCGGGAGCAGTTCTTC; CDR3aa: CASKIREGREQFF
j_gene: TRBJ2-5; abundance: once; v_gene: TRBV7-8; d_gene: -; CDR3nt: TGTGCCAGCAGCTTAGACCAAATGAGGCGACAAGAGACCCAGTACTTC; CDR3aa: CASSLDQMRRQETQYF
j_gene: TRBJ2-2; abundance: once; v_gene: TRBV6-5; d_gene: -; CDR3nt: TGTGCCAGCAGTTATGGGGGCAGCACCGGGGAGCTGTTTTTT; CDR3aa: CASSYGGSTGELFF
j_gene: TRBJ2-7; abundance: -; v_gene: TRBV11-1; d_gene: -; CDR3nt: TGTGCCAGTAACAAAGAGGGGCAGTATGAGCAGTACTTC; CDR3aa: CASNKEGQYEQYF
j_gene: TRBJ2-1; abundance: -; v_gene: TRBV5-1; d_gene: -; CDR3nt: TGCGCCAGCAGCTTGGGGAGGGACAATGAGCAGTTCTTC; CDR3aa: CASSLGRDNEQFF
j_gene: TRBJ1-3; abundance: -; v_gene: TRBV28; d_gene: -; CDR3nt: TGTGCCAGCAGGCGTCCCGGGACATCAGGAAACACCATATATTTT; CDR3aa: CASRRPGTSGNTIYF
j_gene: TRBJ2-7; abundance: -; v_gene: TRBV6-1; d_gene: -; CDR3nt: TGTGCCAGCAGTGAAATGGACGTTGTTGGCGAGCAGTACTTC; CDR3aa: CASSEMDVVGEQYF
j_gene: TRBJ2-7; abundance: -; v_gene: TRBV15; d_gene: -; CDR3nt: TGTGCCACCAGCAGAGAACGTACAGGGAGCTCCTACGAGCAGTACTTC; CDR3aa: CATSRERTGSSYEQYF
j_gene: TRBJ2-7; abundance: -; v_gene: TRBV6-6; d_gene: -; CDR3nt: TGTGCCAGCAGAGGGCGTACCGGACAAGCAAGTGGAGAGCAGTACTTC; CDR3aa: CASRGRTGQASGEQYF
j_gene: TRBJ1-6; abundance: -; v_gene: TRBV30; d_gene: -; CDR3nt: TGTGCCTGGAGTGTAGGACTACGAAATAATTCACCCCTCCACTTT; CDR3aa: CAWSVGLRNNSPLHF
j_gene: TRBJ2-7; abundance: once; v_gene: TRBV5-1; d_gene: TRBD2; CDR3nt: TGCGCCAGCAGCTACGCTAGCGGGAGCCCCTACGAGCAGTACTTC; CDR3aa: CASSYASGSPYEQYF
j_gene: TRBJ2-1; abundance: few; v_gene: TRBV5-4; d_gene: TRBD2; CDR3nt: TGTGCCAGCAGCCCCGGACTAGCGGGCCACTACAATGAGCAGTTCTTC; CDR3aa: CASSPGLAGHYNEQFF
j_gene: TRBJ2-7; abundance: -; v_gene: TRBV7-3; d_gene: -; CDR3nt: TGTGCCAGCAGCTCCCTCCTATCCGGGACAATGGGTATGGAGCAGTACTTC; CDR3aa: CASSSLLSGTMGMEQYF
j_gene: TRBJ2-1; abundance: -; v_gene: TRBV11-3; d_gene: TRBD2; CDR3nt: TGTGCCAGCAGCCCTACTAGCGGGAGTGTATATGAGCAGTTCTTC; CDR3aa: CASSPTSGSVYEQFF
j_gene: TRBJ2-7; abundance: -; v_gene: TRBV11-3; d_gene: -; CDR3nt: TGTGCCAGCAGCTCTCTCAGGGTAGTGGAGTACGAGCAGTACTTC; CDR3aa: CASSSLRVVEYEQYF
j_gene: TRBJ1-3; abundance: few; v_gene: TRBV30; d_gene: -; CDR3nt: TGTGCCTGGAAGTTCGCGGGGTCCGGAAACACCATATATTTT; CDR3aa: CAWKFAGSGNTIYF
j_gene: TRBJ2-7; abundance: once; v_gene: TRBV2; d_gene: -; CDR3nt: TGTGCCAGCAGTGTATTAGGCCGATCCTACGAGCAGTACTTC; CDR3aa: CASSVLGRSYEQYF
j_gene: TRBJ2-5; abundance: -; v_gene: TRBV6-1; d_gene: -; CDR3nt: TGTGCCAGCAGTGAAGAGAGATCAGGGGCGAAGGAGACCCAGTACTTC; CDR3aa: CASSEERSGAKETQYF
j_gene: TRBJ1-3; abundance: -; v_gene: TRBV6-5; d_gene: -; CDR3nt: TGTGCCAGCAGGACCGGTGACACTGGAAACACCATATATTTT; CDR3aa: CASRTGDTGNTIYF
j_gene: TRBJ2-7; abundance: -; v_gene: TRBV7-2; d_gene: -; CDR3nt: TGTGCCAGCAGCCGCCATCGAGGGGAGGCCTACGAGCAGTACTTC; CDR3aa: CASSRHRGEAYEQYF
j_gene: TRBJ1-5; abundance: -; v_gene: TRBV12-5; d_gene: -; CDR3nt: TGTGCTAGTGGTTTGGTACGAAGGAAGCCCCAGCATTTT; CDR3aa: CASGLVRRKPQHF
j_gene: TRBJ2-1; abundance: -; v_gene: TRBV7-3; d_gene: -; CDR3nt: TGTGCCAGCAGCTTAGGGGGGACGGTCTACAATGAGCAGTTCTTC; CDR3aa: CASSLGGTVYNEQFF
j_gene: TRBJ2-7; abundance: -; v_gene: TRBV10-3; d_gene: TRBD2; CDR3nt: TGTGCCATCAGTGACGGGGCGGGAGGGCCCTACGAGCAGTACTTC; CDR3aa: CAISDGAGGPYEQYF